These T cell receptor beta chains were read from a single sample in a study of cytomegalovirus exposure and HLA in healthy donors. Method: immunoSEQ multiplex PCR; TCRdb's copy keeps in-frame clones and lacks some. Here the sample spans about 140,000 clones, approximately 79% being singletons. The material sequenced was PBMCs. These receptor sequences come from a female donor in good health and CMV-seronegative. Both conserved end residues are part of each CDR3. The D gene is left open where the match is weak. Some rows have no size entry. The others give once, few or many, or a class for an expanded clone.

TRBJ2-7	-	-	TRBV11-2	11	TGTGCCAGCAGCATACATTACGAGCAGTACTTC	CASSIHYEQYF
TRBJ2-2	-	-	TRBV19	12	TGTGCCAGTAGTCTCCTCACCGGGGAGCTGTTTTTT	CASSLLTGELFF
TRBJ2-1	TRBD2	-	TRBV28	13	TGTGCCACGGGACTAGCGGGAACATATGAGCAGTTCTTC	CATGLAGTYEQFF
TRBJ2-5	TRBD2	-	TRBV29-1	14	TGCAGCGTTGGGCGCGGGAGTAACCAAGAGACCCAGTACTTC	CSVGRGSNQETQYF
TRBJ2-7	TRBD1	-	TRBV29-1	14	TGCAGCGTGGTCGGGACAGGGGGCGGCTACGAGCAGTACTTC	CSVVGTGGGYEQYF
TRBJ2-1	TRBD2	-	TRBV19	13	TGTGCCAGTAGTATCGGACTAGCGAACGAGCAGTTCTTC	CASSIGLANEQFF
TRBJ2-1	TRBD2	-	TRBV25-1	16	TGTGCCAGCAGTGGGACTAGCGATAGCTCCTACAATGAGCAGTTCTTC	CASSGTSDSSYNEQFF
TRBJ2-1	-	-	TRBV27	14	TGTGCCAGCAGTTTTGAGCTTCCGGGGGAGGAGCAGTTCTTC	CASSFELPGEEQFF
TRBJ1-2	-	-	TRBV2	14	TGTGCCAGCAGTAAAAGCAGGGTAGTAGATGGCTACACCTTC	CASSKSRVVDGYTF
TRBJ2-2	-	-	TRBV9	14	TGTGCCAGCAGCCCCACCCGGGTCCCCGGGGAGCTGTTTTTT	CASSPTRVPGELFF
TRBJ2-5	-	-	TRBV5-8	13	TGTGCCAGCAGCTTGGTTACAGAAGAGACCCAGTACTTC	CASSLVTEETQYF
TRBJ1-1	-	-	TRBV18	14	TGTGCCAGCTCACCGGGGCTGGGAGGGCCACAAGCTTTCTTT	CASSPGLGGPQAFF
TRBJ2-7	-	-	TRBV15	13	TGTGCCACCAGCGGGGGGATTCTCTACGAGCAGTACTTC	CATSGGILYEQYF
TRBJ2-3	-	-	TRBV6-5	14	TGTGCCAGCAGTCCTATTGCCGGCACAGATACGCAGTATTTT	CASSPIAGTDTQYF
TRBJ2-2	-	-	TRBV11-3	13	TGTGCCAGCAGCTTAGAAGGCGGCGGGGAGCTGTTTTTT	CASSLEGGGELFF
TRBJ2-3	TRBD2	-	TRBV6-5	15	TGTGCCAGCAGTTACTCTGGCCGCGGGAGAGATACGCAGTATTTT	CASSYSGRGRDTQYF
TRBJ1-5	-	-	TRBV9	15	TGTGCCAGCAGCGTAGGGGCGGGGGGCAATCAGCCCCAGCATTTT	CASSVGAGGNQPQHF
TRBJ1-1	TRBD1	-	TRBV28	17	TGTGCCAGCAGACCTCCTCCGGGACAGGGTAGTTCCACTGAAGCTTTCTTT	CASRPPPGQGSSTEAFF
TRBJ1-1	-	-	TRBV5-1	15	TGCGCCAGCAGCTTGGACGGAGGGGTGACCACTGAAGCTTTCTTT	CASSLDGGVTTEAFF
TRBJ2-2	-	-	TRBV29-1	12	TGCAGCGCGGACTCTCGCACCGGGGAGCTGTTTTTT	CSADSRTGELFF
TRBJ2-5	TRBD2	-	TRBV5-6	16	TGTGCCAGCAGCGTGTTAGCGGGAGGGCCGGCAGAGACCCAGTACTTC	CASSVLAGGPAETQYF
TRBJ1-1	-	-	TRBV6-5	16	TGTGCCAGCAGTTACTCGAGGGAGCGTACGAACACTGAAGCTTTCTTT	CASSYSRERTNTEAFF
TRBJ1-1	TRBD1	-	TRBV5-1	15	TGCGCCAGCATCCGGGGGGGACAGGGACGTGCTGAAGCTTTCTTT	CASIRGGQGRAEAFF
TRBJ2-1	TRBD1	-	TRBV28	17	TGTGCCAGCAGTTTTCCCCTAGGGACAGCCTCATACAATGAGCAGTTCTTC	CASSFPLGTASYNEQFF
TRBJ2-7	-	-	TRBV7-9	14	TGTGCCAGCAGCTTAGAACCCCCTCAGTGGGAGCAGTACTTC	CASSLEPPQWEQYF
TRBJ2-2	TRBD2	-	TRBV11-2	18	TGTGCCAGCAGCTTAGATCTTGTTAGCGGGAGTGTAGGAAGGGAGCTGTTTTTT	CASSLDLVSGSVGRELFF
TRBJ1-4	-	-	TRBV28	15	TGTGCCAGCAGTTCCCCCGGGGGTGGTTATGAAAAACTGTTTTTT	CASSSPGGGYEKLFF
TRBJ2-1	-	-	TRBV19	15	TGTGCCAGTAGTAAGGACTCGAGCTCCTACAATGAGCAGTTCTTC	CASSKDSSSYNEQFF
TRBJ2-7	-	-	TRBV28	16	TGTGCCAGCAGTTTATGGGGAGAACCCTCGTCGGGAGAGCAGTACTTC	CASSLWGEPSSGEQYF
TRBJ2-5	-	-	TRBV7-6	13	TGTGCCAGCAGCTTACAGGCTGAAGAGACCCAGTACTTC	CASSLQAEETQYF
TRBJ1-2	-	once	TRBV9	13	TGTGCCAGCAGCGTAGCAGGGGCATATGGCTACACCTTC	CASSVAGAYGYTF
TRBJ2-1	TRBD2	-	TRBV7-3	16	TGTGCCAGCAGCCTCCACACCGGGACTATCTACAATGAGCAGTTCTTC	CASSLHTGTIYNEQFF
TRBJ1-2	-	-	TRBV4-2	14	TGTGCCAGCAGCCAAGATGGGCAGGGGTCTGGCTACACCTTC	CASSQDGQGSGYTF
TRBJ2-7	-	-	TRBV5-4	12	TGTGCCAGCAGCTCAAGCGTTTACGAGCAGTACTTC	CASSSSVYEQYF
TRBJ1-3	TRBD1	-	TRBV14	14	TGTGCCAGCAGGCGACAGGGATCTGGAAACACCATATATTTT	CASRRQGSGNTIYF
TRBJ2-7	TRBD1	-	TRBV9	13	TGTGCCAGCAGCGTACAGGGGGTGGGGGAGCAGTACTTC	CASSVQGVGEQYF
TRBJ1-5	-	-	TRBV19	14	TGTGCCAGTACTAAGGGGATTGACAATCAGCCCCAGCATTTT	CASTKGIDNQPQHF
TRBJ2-3	TRBD2	-	TRBV2	19	TGTGCCAGCACCCGGGGGGGGGCGGGAGCTCACCTCCGTTCAGATACGCAGTATTTT	CASTRGGAGAHLRSDTQYF
TRBJ2-7	TRBD1	-	TRBV11-2	16	TGTGCCAGCAGCTTAGTTGTGACAGGGGGCTTCAACGAGCAGTACTTC	CASSLVVTGGFNEQYF
TRBJ2-5	TRBD2	-	TRBV6-1	15	TGTGCCAGCAGTGACCGTATCGGGGGGCAAGAGACCCAGTACTTC	CASSDRIGGQETQYF